The 19 T cell receptor beta chains listed next were all sequenced from one sample in a study of T cells in Graves' hyperthyroidism and ophthalmopathy. Amplification of TCR beta CDR3 regions used RNA as the template. First-round RT-PCR of the TCR CDR3 relied on the HTBI primer set. TCRdb processed the multiplex PCR reads anew with MiXCR; each CDR3 protein has one entry. The sample holds 400,000 to 600,000 distinct CDR3 sequences, around 16% seen once. Sequencing was done on a sample of blood. Receptors were obtained from a woman in her twenties or thirties with Graves' ophthalmopathy.

The chain carries TRBV6-1 and TRBJ1-1; D call uncertain. Per the germline V gene, CDR1 is MNHNS and CDR2 is SASEGT. Trimming removed 5 bases from V and 5 bases from J, with 12 bases in between. This CDR3 is 13 amino acids long. The CDR3: CASSTSGGTEAFF. The CDR3 coding sequence is TGTGCCAGCAGTACCTCGGGAGGGACTGAAGCTTTCTTT.

The chain links TRBV15 to TRBJ2-2, with 12 bases identical to TRBD2. Germline V lookup: CDR1 LNHNV, CDR2 YYDKDF (reference sequence). V was clipped by 1 base and J by 7 bases; unmatched bases: 7. The length of the CDR3 is 17 residues. The CDR3 protein is CATSRALAGGPGGELFF. CDR3 sequence (DNA): TGTGCCACCAGCAGAGCTCTAGCGGGAGGGCCGGGCGGGGAGCTGTTTTTT.

This clonotype appeared many times. This chain joins TRBV20-1 and TRBJ2-7, with a weak D call TRBD2 (6 bases). V lost 2 bases and J 4 bases, leaving 12 bases between the germline ends. The CDR3 covers 13 residues. Per the germline V gene, CDR1 is DFQATT and CDR2 is SNEGSKA (reference sequence). The CDR3 reads CSARQGGVYEQYF. In DNA, the CDR3 is TGCAGTGCTAGACAGGGCGGGGTTTACGAGCAGTACTTC.

This clonotype was detected only a few times. The rearrangement links TRBV28 to TRBJ2-5; D call uncertain. Germline lookup yields CDR1 MDHEN and CDR2 SYDVKM. The CDR3 contains 13 residues. Trimming removed 5 bases from V and 5 bases from J, with 12 bases in between. This CDR3 is CASSLPVGETQYF. CDR3 nucleotide sequence: TGTGCCAGCAGTCTCCCAGTGGGGGAGACCCAGTACTTC.

For this clonotype: This clone may be a read error of a much larger clone one base away. The rearrangement uses TRBV6-1 and TRBJ1-1; no firm D call. Germline CDR1 is MNHNS and CDR2 is SASEGT. This CDR3 spans 14 amino acids. CDR3 sequence: CASIQGGPNAEAFF. In DNA, the CDR3 is TGTGCCAGCATACAAGGAGGCCCGAACGCTGAAGCTTTCTTT.

This clonotype occurred many times. The chain carries TRBV7-8 and TRBJ1-2; no firm D call. The CDR3 covers 14 residues. Germline V gene lookup returns CDR1 SGHVS and CDR2 FQNEAQ. Trimming shortened V by 2 bases and J by 2 bases, and 9 bases separated the two germline ends. Written as DNA, the CDR3 is TGTGCCAGCAGCTTATCGACGTCCAACTATGGCTACACCTTC. Its translation: CASSLSTSNYGYTF.

This clonotype was recorded at least ten times. This rearrangement joins TRBV3-1 to TRBJ2-1, with 8 bases fitting TRBD1. The CDR3 totals 14 residues. V trimming: 2 bases; J trimming: 8 bases; junction bases outside the gene matches: 5. Germline V CDR1 and CDR2: LGHDT, YNNKEL (reference sequence). CDR3 sequence: CASSQKGQGHEQFF. The CDR3 DNA reads as TGTGCCAGCAGCCAAAAAGGACAGGGCCATGAGCAGTTCTTC.

This clonotype was seen repeatedly, ten times or more. J is TRBJ1-1 and V is TRBV12-3 or TRBV12-4; D not resolved. V was shortened by 1 base and J by 2 bases, with 11 bases between the two germline ends. The CDR3 extends over 15 amino acids. CDR3 sequence: CASSLERRVNTEAFF. CDR3 nucleotides: TGTGCCAGCAGTTTAGAGAGGAGAGTCAACACTGAAGCTTTCTTT.

The chain recombines TRBV9 with TRBJ2-1; D remains unclear. In germline, CDR1 is SGDLS, CDR2 YYNGEE. The V end lost 0 bases, the J end lost 1 base, and 8 bases lay between the germline ends. The CDR3 loop spans 15 amino acids. The CDR3 nucleotides read TGTGCCAGCAGCGTAGCGACAAATTCCTACAATGAGCAGTTCTTC. As protein: CASSVATNSYNEQFF.

This clonotype was observed a single time. The chain employs TRBV4-2 and TRBJ2-4, with 9 positions matching TRBD1. This CDR3 has 15 residues. Germline lookup yields CDR1 LGHNA and CDR2 YNFKEQ. V was clipped by 0 bases and J by 6 bases; unmatched bases: 3. This CDR3 reads CASSQEPTGGNIQYF. The DNA for the CDR3 is TGTGCCAGCAGCCAAGAACCGACAGGGGGAAACATTCAGTACTTC.

The chain recombines TRBV12-3 or TRBV12-4 with TRBJ2-2, with D perhaps matching TRBD2 (5 bases). V was shortened by 3 bases and J by 1 base, with 6 bases between the two germline ends. The CDR3 extends over 14 amino acids. CDR3 sequence (DNA): TGTGCCAGCAGTTTTGGACTGAACACCGGGGAGCTGTTTTTT. It is translated as CASSFGLNTGELFF.

This clonotype was detected ten times or more. The chain combines TRBV28 with TRBJ2-7, with 7 bases that match TRBD1. After removal of 2 bases from V and 3 bases from J, the junction contained 4 bases not matched to a gene. Looked up from germline, CDR1 is MDHEN and CDR2 is SYDVKM. CDR3 length: 14 amino acids. CDR3 protein: CASSLIPGGYEQYF. Here the CDR3 DNA reads TGTGCCAGCAGTTTAATTCCAGGGGGCTACGAGCAGTACTTC.

The chain is built from TRBV18 and TRBJ2-1; 8 bases map to TRBD2. Germline CDR1 is KGHSH and CDR2 is LQKENI. After removal of 2 bases from V and 5 bases from J, the junction contained 8 bases not matched to a gene. The CDR3 runs 16 residues. In nucleotides, the CDR3 is TGTGCCAGCTCACCAAAGGAGCGGGGGACTCACAATGAGCAGTTCTTC. Encoded protein: CASSPKERGTHNEQFF.

This clonotype occurred a few times. The rearrangement uses TRBV29-1 and TRBJ2-1, with TRBD2 identical over 7 bases. The CDR3 is 15 amino acids. V was clipped by 4 bases and J by 0 bases; unmatched bases: 6. The V gene's germline CDR1 is SQVTM and CDR2 ANQGSEA. CDR3 loop: CSVAFGGSSYNEQFF. The CDR3 DNA sequence: TGCAGCGTTGCCTTCGGCGGGAGCTCCTACAATGAGCAGTTCTTC.

There are a few counts of this clonotype. V gene TRBV6-1 combines with J gene TRBJ2-2, with unresolved D. CDR1 is MNHNS and CDR2 is SASEGT in the germline V gene. There are 13 residues in the CDR3. The V end lost 4 bases, the J end lost 5 bases, and 8 bases lay between the germline ends. The CDR3 protein is CASSGIGTGELFF. In DNA, the CDR3 is TGTGCCAGCAGTGGGATTGGGACCGGGGAGCTGTTTTTT.

The CDR3 reads CSASRDSRETQYF. The CDR3 DNA sequence: TGCAGTGCTAGCCGGGACTCCAGAGAGACCCAGTACTTC. The genes are TRBV20-1 and TRBJ2-5; TRBD2 is a possible D gene (6 bases). V was clipped by 3 bases and J by 4 bases, with 12 bases between them. This CDR3 is built from 13 residues. CDR1 is DFQATT and CDR2 is SNEGSKA in the germline V gene (reference sequence).

This clonotype was counted a few times. The CDR3 coding sequence is TGTGCCAGCAGCGTAGACATTTCTAGGGACAGGGCCCAGTACTTC. This codes for CASSVDISRDRAQYF. The J gene is TRBJ2-5, the V gene TRBV9; 9 positions agree with TRBD1. This CDR3 spans 15 amino acids. Trimming cost V 0 bases and J 9 bases; bases outside gene matches: 9. Looked up from germline, CDR1 is SGDLS and CDR2 is YYNGEE.

This clonotype was observed at least ten times. The genes are TRBV20-1 and TRBJ2-3, with unresolved D. The CDR3 is made up of 14 amino acids. The ends were cut back, 0 bases at V and 2 bases at J, with 9 bases in the middle. CDR1 is DFQATT and CDR2 is SNEGSKA in the germline V gene (reference sequence). CDR3 DNA sequence: TGCAGTGCTAGAGAGGATTCCGCCACAGATACGCAGTATTTT. It codes for CSAREDSATDTQYF.

This clonotype showed up many times. The rearrangement uses TRBV5-1 and TRBJ1-1, with 8 bases identical to TRBD1. The CDR3 is 13 residues long. V was pared by 0 bases and J by 5 bases, with 0 bases of the junction left unmatched. Germline V lookup: CDR1 SGHRS, CDR2 YFSETQ. The CDR3 sequence: CASSLDRGTEAFF. The CDR3 bases are TGCGCCAGCAGCTTGGACAGGGGGACTGAAGCTTTCTTT.